This TCR beta chain was profiled in a study of PD-L1 blockade in urothelial cancer. Data came from immunoSEQ multiplex PCR; TCRdb stores just in-frame clones and leaves some out. This sample has roughly 120,000 clones, with about 89% found just once. Time point denoted: peripheral blood 6 weeks after treatment start. In germline, CDR1 is LNHDA, CDR2 SQIVND (reference sequence). Trimming took 5 bases from V and 7 from J, leaving 15 bases between them. The CDR3 length is 14 residues. This receptor was taken from a man aged 55 to 70 with urothelial cancer. Sequencing was performed on PBMCs, taken around atezolizumab (anti-PD-L1) treatment. The chain has TRBV19 and TRBJ1-5, with a weak D call TRBD1 (5 bases). DNA for the CDR3: TGTGCCAGTAGTTCCGCGGGGGGGGAGCAGCCCCAGCATTTT. This sequence encodes CASSSAGGEQPQHF.